This passage covers 30 T cell receptor beta chains from one sample sequenced in a study of T cell repertoires in cytomegalovirus infection. TCRdb re-called the reads with MiXCR, one entry per CDR3 protein. The sample has over 150,000 distinct CDR3 sequences, approximately 14% seen once; the top ten hold 25% to 30%. Specimen: PBMCs. The source of these receptors is a human donor in good health (CMV status not recorded). Some clones in this sample may be carry-over from other donors' samples.

This chain joins TRBV6-2 or TRBV6-3 and TRBJ1-5; D is unresolved. V was clipped by 7 bases and J by 9 bases, with 10 bases between them. This CDR3 contains 11 residues. Per the germline V gene, CDR1 is MNHEY and CDR2 is SVGEGT. The chain's CDR3 is CASTHSAPQHF. In DNA form, the CDR3 reads TGTGCCAGCACCCACTCCGCGCCCCAGCATTTT.

The chain couples TRBV10-3 to TRBJ2-7; 8 bases agree with TRBD2. This CDR3 comprises 13 residues. The V gene's germline CDR1 is ENHRY and CDR2 SYGVKD. The trim removed 10 bases at V and 1 base at J, leaving 6 bases unmatched. The CDR3 region is CATWTGGSYEQYF. The CDR3 nucleotides read TGTGCCACCTGGACGGGAGGGTCCTACGAGCAGTACTTC.

This clonotype was observed a handful of times. This chain joins TRBV6-5 and TRBJ2-1; weak D call: TRBD2 (6 bases). In germline, CDR1 is MNHEY, CDR2 SVGAGI. The CDR3 runs 17 residues. V was cut by 0 bases and J by 6 bases, with 18 bases left in between. As DNA, the CDR3 is TGTGCCAGCAGTTACTCGCCGGGGAGGACCACCGCCAATGAGCAGTTCTTC. The encoded protein is CASSYSPGRTTANEQFF.

A few counts support this clonotype. The chain recombines TRBV20-1 with TRBJ2-7; D might be TRBD1 (6 bases). This CDR3 has 12 residues. V was clipped by 6 bases and J by 0 bases, with 9 bases between them. The germline CDR1 and CDR2 sequences are DFQATT and SNEGSKA (reference sequence). The CDR3 loop is CSAGDNSYEQYF. The CDR3 coding sequence is TGCAGTGCCGGGGACAACTCCTACGAGCAGTACTTC.

In its sample, this clonotype was seen many times. CDR3 in DNA: TGTGCCAGCACCCAGGGGGGGGCGGAAGAGCAGTACTTC. It is translated as CASTQGGAEEQYF. The V and J genes are TRBV7-9 and TRBJ2-7; D possibly uses TRBD1 or TRBD2 (7 bases each). Per germline, CDR1 SEHNR and CDR2 FQNEAQ (reference sequence). Trimming cost V 7 bases and J 7 bases, with 17 bases left between them. The length of the CDR3 is 13 residues.

This clonotype was detected a few times. The V and J genes are TRBV3-1 and TRBJ1-1, with D perhaps TRBD1 (5 bases). The germline CDR1 and CDR2 sequences are LGHDT and YNNKEL (reference sequence). The CDR3 spans 17 residues. The V gene lost 3 bases and the J gene lost 0 bases, with 17 bases spanning the gap. As DNA, the CDR3 is TGTGCCAGCAGCCACTATCCGGGACGGATCATGAACACTGAAGCTTTCTTT. Its protein is CASSHYPGRIMNTEAFF.

The V gene is TRBV29-1, the J gene TRBJ1-5; weak D call: TRBD1 (6 bases). The germline V gene encodes CDR1 SQVTM and CDR2 ANQGSEA. This CDR3 has 12 amino acids. V lost 7 bases to trimming and J lost 7 bases, with 14 bases between them. CDR3 sequence reads: CSAGGGGQPQHF. CDR3 coding DNA: TGCAGCGCGGGGGGCGGGGGACAGCCCCAGCATTTT.

This clonotype appeared once. This CDR3 is missing its conserved last phenylalanine or tryptophan, likely due to a read error. The rearrangement links TRBV7-2 to TRBJ1-1; D is unresolved. The CDR3 runs 14 residues. CDR1 is SGHTA and CDR2 is FQGNSA in the germline V gene. With 1 base removed from V and 2 bases from J, the gap between germline ends came to 8 bases. The chain's CDR3 is CASSLGAGNTEAFS. The CDR3 DNA sequence: TGTGCCAGCAGCTTAGGGGCCGGAAACACTGAAGCTTTCTCT.

The chain recombines TRBV7-2 with TRBJ2-3; either TRBD1 or TRBD2 may supply D (6 bases each). The V gene's germline CDR1 is SGHTA and CDR2 FQGNSA. The CDR3 contains 13 residues. Trimming left V 9 bases short and J 5 bases short, with 15 bases between. CDR3 in DNA: TGTGCCAGGGGGGCGGGATCGGTAGATACGCAGTATTTT. Amino acids: CARGAGSVDTQYF.

The chain joins TRBV5-6 to TRBJ2-5, with TRBD1 matching 9 bases. This CDR3 is built from 15 residues. J lost 2 bases, V lost 3 bases, and 5 bases had no gene match. Germline V gives CDR1 SGHDT, CDR2 YYEEEE. The CDR3 region has the DNA TGTGCCAGCAGCTCCGAAGGACAGGGGCAAGAGACCCAGTACTTC. It encodes CASSSEGQGQETQYF.

This clonotype was counted a few times. The J gene is TRBJ2-5, the V gene TRBV7-3; D remains ambiguous. CDR1 SGHTA and CDR2 FQGTGA come from the germline V gene. V shed 0 bases and J shed 8 bases, with 10 bases lying between them. This CDR3 spans 13 amino acids. The CDR3 spells CASSLTTKTTQYF. CDR3 DNA: TGTGCCAGCAGCTTAACCACTAAGACTACCCAGTACTTC.

The chain couples TRBV15 to TRBJ2-3; D tentatively fits TRBD1 or TRBD2 (5 bases each). V was cut by 8 bases and J by 1 base, with 10 bases left in between. This CDR3 is built from 13 residues. Germline V gene data show CDR1 as LNHNV and CDR2 as YYDKDF (reference sequence). CDR3 protein: CATALGGTDTQYF. The CDR3 nucleotides are TGTGCCACCGCACTGGGGGGCACAGATACGCAGTATTTT.

V is TRBV7-9 and J is TRBJ1-1; 7 positions match TRBD1. This CDR3 region has 14 residues. V gave up 1 base and J gave up 6 bases; unmatched junction bases: 5. CDR1 is SEHNR and CDR2 is FQNEAQ in the germline V gene (reference sequence). The CDR3 DNA follows: TGTGCCAGCAGCTTAGATACAGGGGTTCCTGAAGCTTTCTTT. Amino acids: CASSLDTGVPEAFF.

In its sample, this clonotype was seen a few times. The chain carries TRBV5-1 and TRBJ2-3; the match to TRBD2 covers 11 bases. There are 16 residues in the CDR3. Germline V CDR1 and CDR2: SGHRS, YFSETQ. J was trimmed by 2 bases and V by 5 bases; bases with no gene match: 7. CDR3 in amino acids: CASRAGTSGHTDTQYF. The DNA of the CDR3 is TGCGCCAGCAGGGCTGGGACTAGCGGACACACAGATACGCAGTATTTT.

This chain links TRBV29-1 with TRBJ2-7, with D possibly matching TRBD2 (5 bases). The CDR3 has 13 residues. Trimming pared 7 bases from V and 6 bases from J, leaving 19 bases between. CDR1 is SQVTM and CDR2 is ANQGSEA in the germline V gene. The CDR3 loop reads CSAETSTAFEQYF. CDR3 nucleotide sequence: TGCAGCGCCGAAACTAGTACGGCCTTCGAGCAGTACTTC.

The CDR3 coding sequence is TGCGCCAGCAGCCAAGCATCGGACAGGGGGTGGACCGGGGAGCTGTTTTTT. Translated, it gives CASSQASDRGWTGELFF. The genes are TRBV4-3 and TRBJ2-2; 10 positions agree with TRBD1. This CDR3 region has 17 residues. The germline gives CDR1 LGHNA, CDR2 YSLEER. Germline trimming cut 1 base from V and 5 bases from J; bases unmatched to any gene: 7.

This chain links TRBV25-1 with TRBJ1-4; D uncertain. CDR1 and CDR2 (germline): MGHDK, SYGVNS. This CDR3 has 13 residues. V lost 6 bases and J lost 12, with 17 bases in between. The CDR3 DNA follows: TGTGCCAGCAGCCCCCCGGCGGCCGGGCAACTGTTTTTT. It translates to CASSPPAAGQLFF.

This clonotype was observed many times. The chain combines TRBV12-3 or TRBV12-4 with TRBJ2-1; D gene ambiguous. The CDR3 covers 14 residues. V lost 7 bases, J lost 9 bases, and 19 bases lay in between. The CDR3 DNA sequence: TGTGCCAGCACTCCACCAGGTTCACGAGGTGAGCAGTTCTTC. Amino acid sequence: CASTPPGSRGEQFF.

The chain links TRBV2 to TRBJ2-7, with D uncertain. CDR1 and CDR2 from the germline V gene are SNHLY and FYNNEI. The CDR3 spans 12 residues. Trimming shortened V by 7 bases and J by 0 bases, and 7 bases separated the two germline ends. CDR3 sequence: CASTYISYEQYF. CDR3 sequence (DNA): TGTGCCAGCACATACATCTCCTACGAGCAGTACTTC.

This clonotype was seen ten or more times. This chain links TRBV7-2 with TRBJ2-7; D uncertain. Trimming removed 4 bases from V and 0 bases from J, with 7 bases in between. The CDR3 extends over 13 amino acids. Germline CDR1 SGHTA, CDR2 FQGNSA. The DNA for the CDR3 is TGTGCCAGCAGCTCGTTCGGCTCCTACGAGCAGTACTTC. This codes for CASSSFGSYEQYF.

This clonotype occurred many times. This sequence joins TRBV29-1 and TRBJ2-7; 7 positions agree with TRBD2. The CDR3 length is 11 residues. From germline, CDR1 is SQVTM and CDR2 ANQGSEA. J lost 7 bases, V lost 8 bases, and 8 bases had no gene match. The CDR3 nucleotides read TGCAGCACAAGACGGGGGGAAGAGCAGTACTTC. Protein sequence: CSTRRGEEQYF.

This clonotype was recorded many times. J is TRBJ2-1 and V is TRBV6-2 or TRBV6-3; TRBD1 aligns across 9 bases. The germline gives CDR1 MNHEY, CDR2 SVGEGT. Trimming cost V 0 bases and J 3 bases; bases outside gene matches: 6. This CDR3 contains 17 residues. The CDR3, as DNA: TGTGCCAGCAGTTACTCAACGGGACAGGGCAGCTACAATGAGCAGTTCTTC. Its translation is CASSYSTGQGSYNEQFF.

The CDR3 loop reads CASSLFGGRNNEQFF. The CDR3 DNA sequence: TGTGCCAGCAGCTTATTTGGCGGGAGGAACAATGAGCAGTTCTTC. The gene calls are TRBV11-3 and TRBJ2-1; TRBD2 matches at 8 bases. The CDR3 is made up of 15 amino acids. Germline assignment: CDR1 SGHNT and CDR2 YENEEA. Germline trimming cut 2 bases from V and 5 bases from J; bases unmatched to any gene: 5.

The chain carries TRBV5-6 and TRBJ2-3; 7 nucleotides line up with TRBD1. The CDR3 sequence is 16 residues long. Germline V lookup: CDR1 SGHDT, CDR2 YYEEEE. V dropped 1 base and J dropped 6; count of bases not matched to a gene: 11. CDR3 residues: CASSLRGRILADTQYF. The CDR3 bases are TGTGCCAGCAGCTTGAGGGGGCGAATATTGGCGGATACGCAGTATTTT.

The table lists this clonotype with a few counts. CDR3 coding DNA: TGTGCCAGCAGCTTAAGACAGGGCGCCTTCTCTGGGGCCAACGTCCTGACTTTC. Amino acids: CASSLRQGAFSGANVLTF. This chain uses TRBV11-2 with TRBJ2-6; 7 bases match TRBD1. With 2 bases clipped from V and 0 bases from J, the junction kept 7 bases outside the gene matches. Germline CDR1 reads SGHAT; CDR2 reads FQNNGV. The CDR3 consists of 18 residues. The full variable domain, its missing parts supplied by reference TRBV11-2 and TRBJ2-6, is EAGVAQSPRYKIIEKRQSVAFWCNPISGHATLYWYQQILGQGPKLLIQFQNNGVVDDSQLPKDRFSAERLKGVDSTLKIQPAKLEDSAVYLCASSLRQGAFSGANVLTFGAGSRLTVL.

In this sample, this clonotype turned up many times. This sequence joins TRBV6-1 and TRBJ1-5; 12 bases match TRBD1. V was clipped by 8 bases and J by 2 bases; unmatched bases: 10. CDR1 and CDR2 (germline): MNHNS, SASEGT. CDR3 length: 17 amino acids. The CDR3: CASRTGTGGIGNQPQHF. CDR3 DNA: TGTGCCAGCCGTACCGGGACAGGGGGCATCGGCAATCAGCCCCAGCATTTT.

This chain connects TRBV20-1 to TRBJ2-1; 14 nucleotides line up with TRBD2. V trimming: 4 bases; J trimming: 8 bases; junction bases outside the gene matches: 4. The CDR3 spans 14 residues. Germline lookup yields CDR1 DFQATT and CDR2 SNEGSKA (reference sequence). The CDR3 bases are TGCAGTGCTACCCGACTAGCGGGAGGGGATGAGCAGTTCTTC. It codes for CSATRLAGGDEQFF.

This chain connects TRBV6-5 to TRBJ2-3; D possibly corresponds to TRBD1 (5 bases). Germline V CDR1 and CDR2: MNHEY, SVGAGI. The V gene lost 4 bases and the J gene lost 11 bases, with 16 bases spanning the gap. The CDR3 sequence is 13 residues long. CDR3 DNA sequence: TGTGCCAGCAGTTCGCTATGGGGCCAGCGGCAGTATTTT. It translates to CASSSLWGQRQYF.

This clonotype was observed a handful of times. One junction end disagrees with the germline gene, perhaps due to a read error. The V gene is TRBV5-1, the J gene TRBJ2-5; no clear D. The CDR3 has 11 residues. Germline V gene lookup returns CDR1 SGHRS and CDR2 YFSETQ. The CDR3 is CASNLMETQYF. CDR3 coding DNA: TGCGCCAGCAACTTGATGGAGACCCAGTACTTC.

The V and J genes are TRBV6-6 and TRBJ2-1; no reliable D call. This CDR3 spans 14 amino acids. The ends were cut back, 2 bases at V and 4 bases at J, with 9 bases in the middle. CDR1 is MNHNY, CDR2 SVGAGI, per germline (reference sequence). The CDR3 bases are TGTGCCAGCAGTTACCAAGACATGTACAATGAGCAGTTCTTC. Encoded protein: CASSYQDMYNEQFF.